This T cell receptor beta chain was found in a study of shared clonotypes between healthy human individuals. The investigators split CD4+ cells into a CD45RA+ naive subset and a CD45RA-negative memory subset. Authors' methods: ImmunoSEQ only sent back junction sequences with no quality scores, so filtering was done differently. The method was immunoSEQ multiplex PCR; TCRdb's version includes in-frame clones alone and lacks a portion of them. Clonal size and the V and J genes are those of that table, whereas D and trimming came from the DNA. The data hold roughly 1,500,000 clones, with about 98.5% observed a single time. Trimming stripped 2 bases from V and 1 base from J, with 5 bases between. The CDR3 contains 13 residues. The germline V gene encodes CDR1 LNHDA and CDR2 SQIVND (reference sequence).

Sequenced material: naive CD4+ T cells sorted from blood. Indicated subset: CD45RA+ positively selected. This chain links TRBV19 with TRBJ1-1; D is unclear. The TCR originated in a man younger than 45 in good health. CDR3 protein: CASSIKPNTEAFF. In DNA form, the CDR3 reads TGTGCCAGTAGTATAAAGCCGAACACTGAAGCTTTCTTT. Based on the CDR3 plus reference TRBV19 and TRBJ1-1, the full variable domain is DGGITQSPKYLFRKEGQNVTLSCEQNLNHDAMYWYRQDPGQGLRLIYYSQIVNDFQKGDIAEGYSVSREKKESFPLTVTSAQKNPTAFYLCASSIKPNTEAFFGQGTRLTVV.